The 11 T cell receptor beta chains below were found in one sample sequenced in a study of blood T cells in healthy people across ages. Next came a second PCR, run for about 6 to 12 cycles, which used a sample-barcoded 5' primer along with a J-beta primer mix. One entry per CDR3 protein, called by TCRdb with MiXCR from the 5' RACE reads. This sample has around 800,000 distinct CDR3 sequences, with roughly 60% found just once. The sequenced sample consisted of blood. The receptors originated from a young man in good health.

This clonotype was counted a few times. This sequence joins TRBV13 and TRBJ1-2; D is undetermined. CDR3 length equals 15 residues. Between the trimmed V and J ends, which lost 5 bases and 2 bases, there was a span of 15 bases. From germline, CDR1 is PRHDT and CDR2 FYEKMQ (reference sequence). The CDR3 is CASSPVAEVNYGYTF. CDR3 sequence (DNA): TGTGCCAGCAGCCCGGTTGCAGAGGTCAACTATGGCTACACCTTC.

The chain links TRBV14 to TRBJ2-1; D is perhaps TRBD1 (5 bases). The CDR3 has 15 residues. Germline loops: CDR1 SGHDN, CDR2 FVKESK. Trimming removed 0 bases at V and 8 bases at J, with 14 bases between. The CDR3 loop is CASSQDGALGHEQFF. The CDR3, as DNA: TGTGCCAGCAGCCAAGATGGGGCCCTAGGGCATGAGCAGTTCTTC. Together with reference TRBV14 and TRBJ2-1, the CDR3 gives the full variable domain: EAGVTQFPSHSVIEKGQTVTLRCDPISGHDNLYWYRRVMGKEIKFLLHFVKESKQDESGMPNNRFLAERTGGTYSTLKVQPAELEDSGVYFCASSQDGALGHEQFFGPGTRLTVL.

The chain carries TRBV12-3 or TRBV12-4 and TRBJ2-3; 9 bases are a match to TRBD2. The CDR3 consists of 16 residues. Trimming took 6 bases from V and 2 from J; bases not matched to a gene: 9. The CDR3, as DNA: TGTGCCAGCAGCCCATCAAGCGGGAGGAACACAGATACGCAGTATTTT. Translation: CASSPSSGRNTDTQYF.

V gene TRBV27 combines with J gene TRBJ2-5; 7 bases fit TRBD1. The germline gives CDR1 MNHEY, CDR2 SMNVEV (reference sequence). V shed 2 bases and J 6 bases; nucleotides not matched to a gene: 6. This CDR3 has 14 residues. The CDR3 region has the DNA TGTGCCAGCAGTTTACGACAGGGTAGACAGACCCAGTACTTC. Protein: CASSLRQGRQTQYF.

This chain uses TRBV20-1 with TRBJ2-1; no firm D call. Per the germline V gene, CDR1 is DFQATT and CDR2 is SNEGSKA (reference sequence). This CDR3 is 13 amino acids long. Trimming pared 5 bases from V and 3 bases from J, leaving 11 bases between. The CDR3 nucleotides read TGCAGTGCTGGTAAACCAAGCTACAATGAGCAGTTCTTC. Residues: CSAGKPSYNEQFF.

The rearrangement uses TRBV28 and TRBJ2-2; D perhaps matches TRBD1 (6 bases). V lost 5 bases to trimming and J lost 5 bases, with 12 bases between them. The germline V gene has CDR1 MDHEN and CDR2 SYDVKM. The CDR3 runs to 14 residues. CDR3 sequence reads: CASSVGDRTGELFF. CDR3 DNA: TGTGCCAGCAGTGTGGGCGACAGGACCGGGGAGCTGTTTTTT. The full variable domain, in which reference TRBV28 and TRBJ2-2 provide the parts outside the CDR3, is DVKVTQSSRYLVKRTGEKVFLECVQDMDHENMFWYRQDPGLGLRLIYFSYDVKMKEKGDIPEGYSVSREKKERFSLILESASTNQTSMYLCASSVGDRTGELFFGEGSRLTVL.

The chain carries TRBV4-3 and TRBJ2-1, with D tentatively TRBD1 or TRBD2 (5 bases each). CDR3 length: 12 residues. Germline V gene data show CDR1 as LGHNA and CDR2 as YSLEER. Trimming pared 10 bases from V and 6 bases from J, leaving 13 bases between. The CDR3 DNA reads TGCGCCACTAGGGATGGGGGCAATGAGCAGTTCTTC. Its protein is CATRDGGNEQFF.

The chain combines TRBV2 with TRBJ2-7; 8 bases align to TRBD1. The last part of the DNA fits TRBJ2-5 better; the J call may be wrong. The CDR3 has 16 amino acids. The germline CDR1 and CDR2 sequences are SNHLY and FYNNEI. The CDR3 sequence is CASNSAGRGLLETQYF. The CDR3 DNA reads TGTGCCAGCAACTCCGCCGGCAGGGGGCTGTTGGAGACCCAGTACTTC.

The chain has TRBV9 and TRBJ2-1, with D possibly being TRBD1 or TRBD2 (5 bases each). Germline CDR1 and CDR2: SGDLS and YYNGEE. The CDR3 is made up of 15 amino acids. V lost 5 bases and J lost 4, with 16 bases in between. CDR3 coding DNA: TGTGCCAGCAGAGGGGCGGGTAGTACTTACAATGAGCAGTTCTTC. Translating gives CASRGAGSTYNEQFF.

The V gene is TRBV15, the J gene TRBJ2-3; TRBD2 agrees at 8 bases. Looked up from germline, CDR1 is LNHNV and CDR2 is YYDKDF (reference sequence). The V and J ends lost 4 bases and 6 bases, in that order; junction bases with no gene match: 12. The CDR3 is made up of 16 amino acids. The CDR3 protein is CATSTAPGLVPDTQYF. As DNA, the CDR3 is TGTGCCACCAGCACAGCCCCGGGACTAGTGCCCGATACGCAGTATTTT. The whole variable domain, remainder taken from reference TRBV15 and TRBJ2-3, is DAMVIQNPRYQVTQFGKPVTLSCSQTLNHNVMYWYQQKSSQAPKLLFHYYDKDFNNEADTPDNFQSRRPNTSFCFLDIRSPGLGDTAMYLCATSTAPGLVPDTQYFGPGTRLTVL.

This clonotype occurred many times. This sequence joins TRBV29-1 and TRBJ2-1, with unresolved D. CDR1 is SQVTM and CDR2 is ANQGSEA in the germline V gene. Trimming removed 1 base at V and 2 bases at J, with 3 bases between. The CDR3 loop spans 12 amino acids. The CDR3 nucleotides are TGCAGCGTTGAAGTCCCCTACAATGAGCAGTTCTTC. This translates into CSVEVPYNEQFF.